The present entry profiles one T cell receptor (beta chain) with its context. What it recognizes is unknown. The data are from a study of neurological immune-mediated disorders. 5'RACE employing 10-nucleotide random UMIs yielded the cDNA. Over 160 million TCR-beta sequences, together covering 15-18 subjects, were produced by every individual sequencing run that was carried out. TCRdb redid the calling of the 5' RACE reads with MiXCR, one entry per CDR3 protein. The table has approximately 68,000 distinct CDR3 sequences, roughly 4.9% seen once. Overall study results and limits: It was HTLV-1-associated myelopathy that showed the most TCR clonal expansion, while multiple sclerosis showed the least, falling below healthy controls. CDR3 amino acid sequences of expanded clones were not shared across subjects, a result suggesting private repertoires in all groups.

This clonotype originated in a woman aged 70-85 years with multiple sclerosis. The material sequenced was PBMCs.

For the CDR3, the DNA is TGTGCCAGCTCAACCACGCAGACCGAGCAGTACTTC. Amino acid sequence: CASSTTQTEQYF. J is TRBJ2-7 and V is TRBV18; D uncertain. The CDR3 sequence is 12 residues long. Germline V gene sequence: CDR1 KGHSH, CDR2 LQKENI. With 5 bases removed from V and 6 bases from J, the gap between germline ends came to 11 bases. The complete variable domain, with remaining parts taken from reference TRBV18 and TRBJ2-7, reads NAGVMQNPRHLVRRRGQEARLRCSPMKGHSHVYWYRQLPEEGLKFMVYLQKENIIDESGMPKERFSAEFPKEGPSILRIQQVVRGDSAAYFCASSTTQTEQYFGPGTRLTVT.